This is a list of T cell receptor beta chains from one sample in a study of cytomegalovirus exposure and HLA in healthy donors. Data came from immunoSEQ multiplex PCR; TCRdb stores just in-frame clones and leaves some out. This sample has approximately 190,000 clones; approximately 84% occur once, and the top ten carry 2% to 3%. Sequences were obtained from PBMCs. The origin of the receptors is a woman aged 50 to 65 in good health and CMV-seropositive. CDR3s include the opening cysteine and the closing phenylalanine or tryptophan. D genes are given only for firm matches. Expanded clones are given a class, and other clones once, few, many or no size at all.

clone size	V gene	CDR3 length	D gene	J gene	CDR3 protein	CDR3 DNA
once	TRBV5-6	14	.	TRBJ1-1	CASSLQGTYTEAFF	TGTGCCAGCAGCTTACAGGGAACATACACTGAAGCTTTCTTT
.	TRBV7-2	16	.	TRBJ1-4	CASSFRWTTTNEKLFF	TGTGCCAGCAGCTTTCGTTGGACAACAACTAATGAAAAACTGTTTTTT
.	TRBV15	15	.	TRBJ1-1	CATSRTGHMNTEAFF	TGTGCCACCAGCAGGACAGGCCACATGAACACTGAAGCTTTCTTT
few	TRBV7-9	15	TRBD1	TRBJ2-1	CASSSGTDYRNEQFF	TGTGCCAGCAGCTCCGGGACAGATTATCGCAATGAGCAGTTCTTC
.	TRBV6-1	15	.	TRBJ1-2	CASRDGSTRDYGYTF	TGTGCCAGCAGGGACGGGAGTACGAGAGACTATGGCTACACCTTC
few	TRBV5-5	12	TRBD1	TRBJ2-1	CASSLGQGQQFF	TGTGCCAGCAGCCTCGGACAGGGACAGCAGTTCTTC
.	TRBV25-1	14	TRBD1	TRBJ1-5	CASSETGGNQPQHF	TGTGCCAGCAGTGAAACAGGGGGCAATCAGCCCCAGCATTTT
.	TRBV6-5	13	.	TRBJ2-7	CASSRGKGGEQYF	TGTGCCAGCAGCCGAGGGAAAGGGGGCGAGCAGTACTTC
.	TRBV27	18	TRBD2	TRBJ2-2	CASSSSGLAGGPGGELFF	TGTGCCAGCAGTTCCTCGGGACTAGCGGGGGGGCCTGGTGGGGAGCTGTTTTTT
once	TRBV2	14	.	TRBJ1-4	CASREGLPNEKLFF	TGTGCCAGCAGAGAGGGACTTCCGAATGAAAAACTGTTTTTT
.	TRBV6-6	14	.	TRBJ2-3	CASSYTGLTDTQYF	TGTGCCAGCAGTTACACAGGGTTGACAGATACGCAGTATTTT
.	TRBV27	13	.	TRBJ1-2	CASSFQGGSGYTF	TGTGCCAGCAGTTTTCAGGGCGGATCTGGCTACACCTTC
.	TRBV6-5	13	.	TRBJ2-7	CASRTPDGHEQYF	TGTGCCAGCAGGACCCCGGATGGGCACGAGCAGTACTTC
.	TRBV11-2	16	TRBD1	TRBJ1-3	CASSSYRGSSGNTVYF	TGTGCCAGCAGCTCCTACAGGGGCTCCTCTGGAAACACCGTATATTTT
.	TRBV6-5	13	TRBD1	TRBJ1-4	CATTPGGIGKLFF	TGTGCCACCACCCCAGGGGGTATCGGAAAACTGTTTTTT
once	TRBV5-1	13	.	TRBJ1-2	CASSFDRSYGYTF	TGCGCCAGCAGCTTCGACAGGTCCTATGGCTACACCTTC
.	TRBV4-1	16	TRBD2	TRBJ2-7	CASRLTTSGGHYEQYF	TGCGCCAGCAGATTGACGACTAGCGGGGGTCACTACGAGCAGTACTTC
.	TRBV5-1	15	TRBD1	TRBJ2-1	CASSLEQGGLSEQFF	TGCGCCAGCAGCTTGGAACAGGGGGGTTTGTCGGAGCAGTTCTTC
.	TRBV21-1	13	.	TRBJ2-1	CASSKQGSNEQFF	TGTGCCAGCAGCAAACAGGGTTCGAATGAGCAGTTCTTC
few	TRBV14	14	.	TRBJ1-2	CASSQDAVDYGYTF	TGTGCCAGCAGCCAAGATGCAGTGGACTATGGCTACACCTTC
.	TRBV28	13	TRBD2	TRBJ2-3	CASKRGGTDTQYF	TGTGCCAGTAAGCGGGGGGGCACAGATACGCAGTATTTT
.	TRBV7-7	17	.	TRBJ2-6	CASTKRRGTPRANVLTF	TGTGCTAGCACCAAACGGAGGGGCACCCCAAGGGCCAACGTCCTGACTTTC
.	TRBV7-3	15	TRBD2	TRBJ2-1	CASSLTSGVNNEQFF	TGTGCCAGCAGCTTAACTAGCGGGGTCAACAATGAGCAGTTCTTC
.	TRBV28	13	TRBD1	TRBJ2-5	CASSKGGAETQYF	TGTGCCAGCAGCAAAGGGGGCGCGGAGACCCAGTACTTC
.	TRBV5-5	15	TRBD1	TRBJ1-5	CASSFTGDSNQPQHF	TGTGCCAGCAGCTTTACAGGGGATAGCAATCAGCCCCAGCATTTT
.	TRBV5-1	18	TRBD2	TRBJ2-1	CASSLIPGGSGGYNEQFF	TGCGCCAGCAGCTTGATTCCCGGTGGTAGCGGGGGATACAATGAGCAGTTCTTC
.	TRBV5-4	16	TRBD2	TRBJ2-3	CAGSRSSGGPVDTQYF	TGTGCCGGCAGCCGCAGTAGCGGGGGGCCAGTAGATACGCAGTATTTT